The rows below give T cell receptor beta chains drawn from one sample of a study of blood T cell repertoires in COVID-19. Assay: immunoSEQ multiplex PCR; the TCRdb copy retains only in-frame clones and omits some. The sample includes 150,000 to 200,000 clones, 70% to 80% of them seen just once. Source material: PBMCs or T cells enriched from blood (not recorded which). Source of these receptors: a woman in her seventies in a cohort exposed to, infected with or recovered from COVID-19 (not recorded which). Both conserved end residues are part of each CDR3. Each record gives: clone size, J gene, V gene, D gene, CDR3 DNA, CDR3 protein. A D gene is named only where the DNA matches it firmly. For some rows the clone size is stated as once, few or many, or as a class when expanded; others skip it.

-	TRBJ1-2	TRBV5-6	TRBD1	TGTGCCAGCAGCTCGGGACAGACGAACTATGGCTACACCTTC	CASSSGQTNYGYTF
-	TRBJ2-7	TRBV23-1	TRBD1	TGCGCCAGCAGTCATTCCGACAGGGAAGGGAAGTACGAGCAGTACTTC	CASSHSDREGKYEQYF
-	TRBJ2-7	TRBV7-9	-	TGTGCCAGCAGCTTGATCGGCGGTGGCTCCTACGAGCAGTACTTC	CASSLIGGGSYEQYF
-	TRBJ2-1	TRBV11-1	TRBD2	TGTGCCAGCAGCCTCCGACTAGCGGGAGGGGGTGGTGAGCAGTTCTTC	CASSLRLAGGGGEQFF
-	TRBJ2-5	TRBV7-2	TRBD1	TGTGCCAGCAGCTTAGGTGGGACAGGGTTGGGGGAGACCCAGTACTTC	CASSLGGTGLGETQYF
few	TRBJ1-6	TRBV19	TRBD1	TGTGCCAGTAGTATATATGTCCGGACAGGGAGTAATTCACCCCTCCACTTT	CASSIYVRTGSNSPLHF
-	TRBJ1-3	TRBV5-1	-	TGCGCCAGCAGCGAGGGGGTCGGTGGAAACACCATATATTTT	CASSEGVGGNTIYF
-	TRBJ2-1	TRBV5-1	-	TGCGCCAGCAGCTTGGGAGGGAGCAATGAGCAGTTCTTC	CASSLGGSNEQFF
-	TRBJ1-6	TRBV28	-	TGTGCCAGCAGTTTCGATCCGAGCTCCTATAATTCACCCCTCCACTTT	CASSFDPSSYNSPLHF
few	TRBJ2-1	TRBV4-1	-	TGCGCCAGCAGCCAAGAGGGACCCGGGAGAAACAATGAGCAGTTCTTC	CASSQEGPGRNNEQFF
few	TRBJ2-7	TRBV18	TRBD2	TGTGCCAGCTCACCGGGACTAGCGGGGGCCTACGAGCAGTACTTC	CASSPGLAGAYEQYF
-	TRBJ2-5	TRBV27	TRBD2	TGTGCCAGCAGTTTATTGGCGGGAGGGTTGAAGACCCAGTACTTC	CASSLLAGGLKTQYF
once	TRBJ1-4	TRBV9	-	TGTGCCAGCAGCGTGGGGCGGCAGAGGGAAAAACTGTTTTTT	CASSVGRQREKLFF
-	TRBJ2-3	TRBV27	-	TGTGCCAGCAGTAACCAGGCCGCCGGTACGCAGTATTTT	CASSNQAAGTQYF
few	TRBJ2-6	TRBV12-5	-	TGTGCTAGTGGTTCTAGCACCCACTCTGGGGCCAACGTCCTGACTTTC	CASGSSTHSGANVLTF
-	TRBJ2-1	TRBV5-1	-	TGCGCCAGCAGCCCACAGGGATACAATGAGCAGTTCTTC	CASSPQGYNEQFF
-	TRBJ2-5	TRBV6-5	-	TGTGCCAGCAGAAGGGACTTCCAAGAGACCCAGTACTTC	CASRRDFQETQYF
-	TRBJ2-5	TRBV5-1	-	TGCGCCAGCAGCCGACAGCAAGAGACCCAGTACTTC	CASSRQQETQYF
-	TRBJ2-2	TRBV11-2	TRBD2	TGTGCCAGCAGCCTAAGCGGGATAATCACCGGGGAGCTGTTTTTT	CASSLSGIITGELFF
-	TRBJ1-2	TRBV18	-	TGTGCCAGCTCCCCCATCGAGGGGGTCGAGGGCTACACCTTC	CASSPIEGVEGYTF
-	TRBJ2-1	TRBV14	TRBD2	TGTGCCAGCAGCCAATTGGGACTAGCCGATTACAATGAGCAGTTCTTC	CASSQLGLADYNEQFF
-	TRBJ2-3	TRBV4-3	TRBD2	TGCGCCAGCAGCCAACTAGCGGGAGATGCAGATACGCAGTATTTT	CASSQLAGDADTQYF
-	TRBJ2-7	TRBV5-1	-	TGCGCCAGCAGCGCCGCCGGGACTCCCTCCTACGAGCAGTACTTC	CASSAAGTPSYEQYF
-	TRBJ2-1	TRBV6-6	-	TGTGCCAGCAGTTACTACCCGGAGGGCAATGAGCAGTTCTTC	CASSYYPEGNEQFF
-	TRBJ2-2	TRBV5-1	TRBD2	TGCGCCAGCAGCTTGGAGGGACTAGCGGGAGGCACCGGGGAGCTGTTTTTT	CASSLEGLAGGTGELFF
few	TRBJ2-2	TRBV2	-	TGTGCCAGCAGTCCCGACACTTCCGCGAACACCGGGGAGCTGTTTTTT	CASSPDTSANTGELFF
few	TRBJ2-2	TRBV10-3	TRBD2	TGTGCCATGTCGTTGACTAGCGGGAGGGCCGGCACCGGGGAGCTGTTTTTT	CAMSLTSGRAGTGELFF
-	TRBJ1-1	TRBV18	-	TGTGCCAGCTCACCAAGCAACACTGAAGCTTTCTTT	CASSPSNTEAFF
-	TRBJ2-7	TRBV14	TRBD1	TGTGCCAGCAGCCAAGTTGGGGGACAGCGACTCGAGCAGTACTTC	CASSQVGGQRLEQYF
-	TRBJ1-1	TRBV25-1	-	TGTGCCAGCAGAGCACAGGGCGGCACTGAAGCTTTCTTT	CASRAQGGTEAFF
-	TRBJ2-1	TRBV7-8	TRBD2	TGTGCCAGCAGCCGTACTAGCGGTTCCTACAATGAGCAGTTCTTC	CASSRTSGSYNEQFF
-	TRBJ2-3	TRBV5-1	-	TGCGCCAGCAGGGCCACCCCTAGTAACACAGATACGCAGTATTTT	CASRATPSNTDTQYF
-	TRBJ2-2	TRBV5-1	TRBD2	TGCGCCAGCAGCTTGGAAGGGACTAGCTTAGCGGAGCTGTTTTTT	CASSLEGTSLAELFF
once	TRBJ2-3	TRBV7-3	-	TGTGCCAGCAGCTTCACAGGAGGGGCTGGCACAGATACGCAGTATTTT	CASSFTGGAGTDTQYF
-	TRBJ1-6	TRBV5-6	TRBD1	TGTGCCAGCAGCTTGGGGTCAGGGGGGAAGGATTCACCCCTCCACTTT	CASSLGSGGKDSPLHF
-	TRBJ1-5	TRBV12-3/TRBV12-4	TRBD1	TGTGCCAGCAGTTTAGCCGACAGGGCCCGGATTTTT	CASSLADRARIF
-	TRBJ2-1	TRBV9	TRBD2	TGTGCCAGCAGCGTACATATTACTAGCGGGACTCGATACAATGAGCAGTTCTTC	CASSVHITSGTRYNEQFF
once	TRBJ2-7	TRBV5-3	-	TGTGCCAGAAGCCCCTCCTGGCCAGAGGCCCTCAACGAGCAGTACTTC	CARSPSWPEALNEQYF
-	TRBJ2-3	TRBV12-3/TRBV12-4	-	TGTGCCAGCAGTTTCTCCACCGGGATTACGCAGTATTTT	CASSFSTGITQYF
few	TRBJ2-1	TRBV2	-	TGTGCCAGCAGTCGCGCCGGGGTCGAGCAGTTCTTC	CASSRAGVEQFF
-	TRBJ2-1	TRBV5-4	-	TGTGCCAGCAGCCTGACTTCGTACAATGAGCAGTTCTTC	CASSLTSYNEQFF
few	TRBJ1-1	TRBV19	-	TGTGCCAGTAGTATACTGGGACATCCGAACACTGAAGCTTTCTTT	CASSILGHPNTEAFF
-	TRBJ2-7	TRBV9	TRBD2	TGTGCCAGCAGCTCGGGACTAGCGGGAGCGCTCGAGCAGTACTTC	CASSSGLAGALEQYF
once	TRBJ2-2	TRBV7-3	TRBD2	TGTGCCAGCAGCTTAGTGGCTAGCGGGACCGGGGAGCTGTTTTTT	CASSLVASGTGELFF
-	TRBJ2-5	TRBV7-9	TRBD1	TGTGCCAGCAGCTGGGGACAGGGGAACCAAGAGACCCAGTACTTC	CASSWGQGNQETQYF
-	TRBJ2-7	TRBV11-3	-	TGTGCCAGCAGCTTACGGGACTGGTCCGTTCCTTACGAGCAGTACTTC	CASSLRDWSVPYEQYF
few	TRBJ1-5	TRBV7-9	-	TGTGCCAGCAGCCTGGAGGCGGATCAGCCCCAGCATTTT	CASSLEADQPQHF
-	TRBJ1-5	TRBV2	TRBD1	TGTGCCAGCAGGGAGCAGACAGGGGGCAATCAGCCCCAGCATTTT	CASREQTGGNQPQHF